This entry lists 4 T cell receptor beta chains sequenced from one sample in a study of regulatory T cells in long-lasting Graves disease. Time point here: newly diagnosed GD, antithyroid drugs for less than 3 months. PBMCs provided the RNA from which the TCR library was made. HTBI primers from iRepertoire and Arm-PCR of CDR3 regions yielded the TCR beta libraries. TCRdb processed the multiplex PCR reads anew with MiXCR; each CDR3 protein has one entry. The sample lists hundreds of thousands of distinct CDR3 sequences, 16% seen once, with under 20% in the top ten. This sample was also put to use in a study of T cells in Graves' hyperthyroidism and ophthalmopathy.

The specimen comprised peripheral blood mononuclear cells (PBMCs), sampled at new diagnosis, from a patient treated with antithyroid drugs. The receptors originated from a woman in her twenties or thirties with Graves disease.

A few counts support this clonotype. The CDR3 loop is CASSLEIAGGTDTQYF. DNA for the CDR3: TGCGCCAGCAGCTTGGAAATAGCGGGAGGCACAGATACGCAGTATTTT. The chain recombines TRBV5-1 with TRBJ2-3; 9 positions agree with TRBD2. Germline V gene sequence: CDR1 SGHRS, CDR2 YFSETQ. J was trimmed by 1 base and V by 0 bases; bases with no gene match: 3. The CDR3 totals 16 residues.

Ten or more counts support this clonotype. CDR3 protein: CASSFGPPGYTF. The CDR3 DNA reads as TGTGCCAGCAGTTTTGGGCCCCCCGGCTACACCTTC. The chain carries TRBV28 and TRBJ1-2; D is ambiguous. The CDR3 is made up of 12 amino acids. CDR1 and CDR2 (germline): MDHEN, SYDVKM. Trimming removed 3 bases at V and 8 bases at J, with 10 bases between.

This clonotype was seen a handful of times. The genes are TRBV4-1 and TRBJ1-6; D may be TRBD1 (5 bases). CDR3 length: 16 amino acids. The germline V and J ends were trimmed by 0 bases and 8 bases, with 14 bases remaining between them. Germline V gene sequence: CDR1 MGHRA, CDR2 YSYEKL. DNA of the CDR3: TGCGCCAGCAGCCAAGAGGGGGGGGGGACGTATTCACCCCTCCACTTT. Protein product: CASSQEGGGTYSPLHF.

The gene calls are TRBV2 and TRBJ1-4; perhaps TRBD1 as D (5 bases). Trimming stripped 6 bases from V and 8 bases from J, with 16 bases between. Germline V gene data show CDR1 as SNHLY and CDR2 as FYNNEI. This CDR3 comprises 14 residues. CDR3 sequence reads: CASRAGTSGEKLFF. DNA for the CDR3: TGTGCCAGCAGGGCCGGGACGAGTGGGGAAAAACTGTTTTTT.